These 31 T cell receptor beta chains originate from one sample sequenced in a study of cytomegalovirus exposure and HLA in healthy donors. The PCR had 60 Vbeta and 13 Jbeta primers. The method was immunoSEQ multiplex PCR; TCRdb's version includes in-frame clones alone and lacks a portion of them. The table shows 150,000 to 200,000 clones, with about 77% occurring only once. Sample: PBMCs. All receptors derive from a woman aged 40 to 55 in good health and CMV-seropositive.

The chain combines TRBV4-3 with TRBJ1-4, with TRBD1 matching 7 bases. From germline, CDR1 is LGHNA and CDR2 YSLEER. The CDR3 length is 15 residues. J gave up 4 bases and V 4 bases, and 6 bases lay outside the gene matches. The CDR3 bases are TGCGCCAGCAGCCGCGGGGACAGTATTAATGAAAAACTGTTTTTT. As protein: CASSRGDSINEKLFF.

This clone has just one count. CDR3 in amino acids: CASSLRDRASPLHF. Written as DNA, the CDR3 is TGTGCCAGCAGCTTACGAGACAGGGCTTCACCCCTCCACTTT. V usage is TRBV7-9 and J usage is TRBJ1-6; TRBD1 agrees at 7 bases. The V gene's germline CDR1 is SEHNR and CDR2 FQNEAQ (reference sequence). The CDR3 has 14 amino acids. Trimming cost V 2 bases and J 9 bases; bases outside gene matches: 4.

The chain combines TRBV9 with TRBJ2-5; 14 bases are a match to TRBD2. The J segment lost 6 bases and the V segment lost 2 bases, leaving 9 bases of the junction unmatched. Germline V gene lookup returns CDR1 SGDLS and CDR2 YYNGEE. This CDR3 region has 17 residues. The CDR3 protein is CASSVGTSGGAAKTQYF. CDR3 bases: TGTGCCAGCAGCGTCGGGACTAGCGGGGGAGCCGCGAAGACCCAGTACTTC.

V and J are TRBV7-2 and TRBJ1-1; D might be TRBD1 (5 bases). Germline V gene sequence: CDR1 SGHTA, CDR2 FQGNSA. CDR3 length equals 13 residues. The ends were cut back, 5 bases at V and 6 bases at J, with 13 bases in the middle. CDR3 in DNA: TGTGCCAGCAGCGCGCGGACAACTGCTGAAGCTTTCTTT. Translating it yields CASSARTTAEAFF.

J is TRBJ2-3 and V is TRBV2, with D perhaps matching TRBD2 (6 bases). Germline V gene data show CDR1 as SNHLY and CDR2 as FYNNEI. The CDR3 length is 16 residues. V gave up 8 bases and J gave up 0 bases, with 18 bases separating them. CDR3 coding DNA: TGTGCCAGCGGACGCGGGACGCGGACTAGCACAGATACGCAGTATTTT. It is translated as CASGRGTRTSTDTQYF.

This chain uses TRBV5-1 with TRBJ2-5; 13 bases align to TRBD2. Losses at the gene ends were 2 bases for V and 0 bases for J; bases not matched to a gene: 1. Germline V gives CDR1 SGHRS, CDR2 YFSETQ. The CDR3 spans 16 residues. Here the CDR3 DNA reads TGCGCCAGCAGCTTTGGGACTAGCGGGAACCAAGAGACCCAGTACTTC. Translation gives CASSFGTSGNQETQYF.

The rearrangement uses TRBV28 and TRBJ1-2; D is unclear. CDR1 and CDR2 (germline): MDHEN, SYDVKM. The CDR3 spans 12 residues. V was cut by 2 bases and J by 5 bases, with 6 bases left in between. As DNA, the CDR3 is TGTGCCAGCAGTTTAGTCTCTTATGGCTACACCTTC. It translates to CASSLVSYGYTF.

The V call is TRBV5-1, the J call TRBJ2-4; 9 nucleotides line up with TRBD1. Germline loops: CDR1 SGHRS, CDR2 YFSETQ. The CDR3 is made up of 14 amino acids. V dropped 0 bases and J dropped 6; count of bases not matched to a gene: 1. The CDR3 region has the DNA TGCGCCAGCAGCTTGGAGGACAGGGGAAACATTCAGTACTTC. It encodes CASSLEDRGNIQYF.

The chain couples TRBV5-1 to TRBJ1-2, with TRBD1 matching over 8 bases. CDR3 length: 14 amino acids. Germline values: CDR1 SGHRS, CDR2 YFSETQ. With V trimmed by 0 bases and J by 5 bases, 3 bases remained unmatched. The CDR3 DNA is TGCGCCAGCAGCTTGGCGACAGGGGCGTATGGCTACACCTTC. Encoded protein: CASSLATGAYGYTF.

The chain uses TRBV9 and TRBJ2-2; D possibly corresponds to TRBD1 (5 bases). Germline CDR1 SGDLS, CDR2 YYNGEE. The CDR3 has 15 amino acids. V lost 1 base and J lost 2, with 9 bases in between. CDR3 bases: TGTGCCAGCAGCGTACAGGGATTAAACACCGGGGAGCTGTTTTTT. Its translation is CASSVQGLNTGELFF.

In its sample, this clone was seen a few times. The chain uses TRBV7-2 and TRBJ1-3; D ambiguous. V was shortened by 4 bases and J by 8 bases, with 15 bases between the two germline ends. This CDR3 has 14 residues. CDR1 is SGHTA, CDR2 FQGNSA, per germline. The CDR3 reads CASSSANLGHTIYF. The CDR3 nucleotides are TGTGCCAGCAGCTCCGCCAACCTAGGCCACACCATATATTTT.

The V gene is TRBV19, the J gene TRBJ1-2, with 7 bases identical to TRBD1. J lost 7 bases, V lost 0 bases, and 5 bases had no gene match. The CDR3 has 14 residues. Germline V gene data show CDR1 as LNHDA and CDR2 as SQIVND (reference sequence). CDR3 coding DNA: TGTGCCAGTAGTATAGACACGAACAGGGGTGGCTACACCTTC. The encoded protein is CASSIDTNRGGYTF.

This chain joins TRBV7-2 and TRBJ2-1, with 8 bases matching TRBD2. Germline CDR1 reads SGHTA; CDR2 reads FQGNSA. The length of the CDR3 is 17 residues. V shed 1 base, J shed 0 bases, and the junction held 5 bases outside the gene matches. As DNA, the CDR3 is TGTGCCAGCAGCTTAGGTTTACTAGCGGTCTCCTACAATGAGCAGTTCTTC. As protein: CASSLGLLAVSYNEQFF.

V usage is TRBV7-8 and J usage is TRBJ2-3; 7 bases are shared with TRBD1. The CDR3 is 16 residues long. Germline assignment: CDR1 SGHVS and CDR2 FQNEAQ. Trimming at V came to 1 base and at J to 2 bases, leaving 6 bases not matched to a gene. The chain's CDR3 is CASSLESKGATDTQYF. DNA of the CDR3: TGTGCCAGCAGCTTAGAGAGTAAGGGGGCCACAGATACGCAGTATTTT.

This clone has only one observation. This rearrangement joins TRBV6-5 to TRBJ1-1, with 8 bases matching TRBD1. Looked up from germline, CDR1 is MNHEY and CDR2 is SVGAGI. The CDR3 loop spans 16 amino acids. Trimming removed 0 bases from V and 12 bases from J; junction bases left unmatched: 15. The CDR3 DNA reads TGTGCCAGCAGTTACTCGAGGCGGGGACAGGCTTTTAGGTCTTTCTTT. It specifies CASSYSRRGQAFRSFF.

V usage is TRBV21-1 and J usage is TRBJ1-2; the table's D gene call, TRBD1, was not cross checked with the DNA. TRBV21-1 is classified as a pseudogene. The CDR3 extends over 13 amino acids. Written as DNA, the CDR3 is TGTGCCAGCTGCACCTCGGACAGAGATGGCTACACCTTC. Translated: CASCTSDRDGYTF.

The chain combines TRBV18 with TRBJ2-2; the match to TRBD1 covers 9 bases. V was pared by 5 bases and J by 4 bases, with 5 bases of the junction left unmatched. The CDR3 has 15 residues. Germline lookup yields CDR1 KGHSH and CDR2 LQKENI. In DNA, the CDR3 is TGTGCCAGCTCAAAAACAGGGGGCGTCACCGGGGAGCTGTTTTTT. Encoded protein: CASSKTGGVTGELFF.

The genes are TRBV6-4 and TRBJ1-1; 11 nucleotides align to TRBD1. The CDR3 spans 14 residues. V gave up 6 bases and J gave up 7 bases; unmatched junction bases: 7. Germline-derived CDR1 and CDR2 are MRHNA and SNTAGT. Here the CDR3 reads CASSEKGQGGEAFF. CDR3 nucleotides: TGTGCCAGCAGCGAGAAGGGACAGGGGGGTGAAGCTTTCTTT.

DNA for the CDR3: TGTGCCAGCAGCTTGACCGGGACAGGGGTGGCCGGGGAGCTGTTTTTT. Amino acid sequence: CASSLTGTGVAGELFF. The gene calls are TRBV11-2 and TRBJ2-2; 10 bases align to TRBD1. The junction had 7 bases not matched to a gene; V was cut back by 3 bases and J by 6 bases. Germline-derived CDR1 and CDR2 are SGHAT and FQNNGV. CDR3 length: 16 amino acids. Full variable domain (outside the CDR3, taken from reference TRBV11-2 and TRBJ2-2): EAGVAQSPRYKIIEKRQSVAFWCNPISGHATLYWYQQILGQGPKLLIQFQNNGVVDDSQLPKDRFSAERLKGVDSTLKIQPAKLEDSAVYLCASSLTGTGVAGELFFGEGSRLTVL.

The V gene is TRBV19, the J gene TRBJ1-5; the match to TRBD1 covers 8 bases. V lost 7 bases to trimming and J lost 1 base; unmatched junction nucleotides: 9. The CDR3 spans 16 residues. The V gene's germline CDR1 is LNHDA and CDR2 SQIVND (reference sequence). The CDR3 protein is CASTTDRGRSNQPQHF. The CDR3, as DNA: TGTGCCAGTACCACTGACAGGGGTCGGAGCAATCAGCCCCAGCATTTT. The full variable domain, with the rest looked up from reference TRBV19 and TRBJ1-5, is DGGITQSPKYLFRKEGQNVTLSCEQNLNHDAMYWYRQDPGQGLRLIYYSQIVNDFQKGDIAEGYSVSREKKESFPLTVTSAQKNPTAFYLCASTTDRGRSNQPQHFGDGTRLSIL.

The rearrangement links TRBV4-2 to TRBJ1-2; unclear D gene. The CDR3 runs to 14 residues. V shed 4 bases and J shed 4 bases, with 13 bases lying between them. Germline V gives CDR1 LGHNA, CDR2 YNFKEQ. In nucleotides, the CDR3 is TGTGCCAGCAGCCCCGAGTGGCAGGTCTATGGCTACACCTTC. Residues: CASSPEWQVYGYTF.

Worth noting for this clone: Other DNA sequences in this specimen translate into the identical CDR3. The gene calls are TRBV5-8 and TRBJ2-2; unclear D gene. This CDR3 comprises 12 residues. V lost 4 bases to trimming and J lost 3 bases, with 4 bases between them. CDR1 is SGHTS and CDR2 is YDEGEE in the germline V gene. The CDR3 DNA follows: TGTGCCAGCAGCCCAGACACCGGGGAGCTGTTTTTT. The encoded protein is CASSPDTGELFF.

This clone appeared a few times. The chain links TRBV5-5 to TRBJ2-2; D call uncertain. This CDR3 is 13 amino acids long. Germline CDR1 is SGHKS and CDR2 is YYEKEE (reference sequence). Trimming removed 0 bases at V and 7 bases at J, with 7 bases between. The CDR3 DNA reads TGTGCCAGCAGCTTGGCAGATGTCGGGGAGCTGTTTTTT. Translating it yields CASSLADVGELFF.

The chain employs TRBV2 and TRBJ2-2; 10 bases line up with TRBD2. The V and J ends lost 6 bases and 1 base, in that order; junction bases with no gene match: 2. Germline V gene sequence: CDR1 SNHLY, CDR2 FYNNEI. The CDR3 consists of 15 residues. CDR3 protein: CASSSSGGNTGELFF. As DNA, the CDR3 is TGTGCCAGCAGCTCTAGCGGGGGGAACACCGGGGAGCTGTTTTTT.

The chain joins TRBV7-2 to TRBJ2-5, with TRBD2 matching over 12 bases. The trim removed 4 bases at V and 0 bases at J, leaving 3 bases unmatched. This CDR3 comprises 16 residues. CDR1 and CDR2 (germline): SGHTA, FQGNSA. Written as DNA, the CDR3 is TGTGCCAGCAGCTCCGGACTAGCGGGAAACCAAGAGACCCAGTACTTC. This sequence encodes CASSSGLAGNQETQYF.

This rearrangement joins TRBV19 to TRBJ2-7; 10 bases agree with TRBD1. Losses at the gene ends were 7 bases for V and 5 bases for J; bases not matched to a gene: 8. This CDR3 comprises 14 residues. CDR1 LNHDA and CDR2 SQIVND come from the germline V gene (reference sequence). The CDR3 region is CASNTGTGVHEQYF. CDR3 coding DNA: TGTGCCAGTAATACCGGGACAGGGGTCCACGAGCAGTACTTC.

The chain employs TRBV5-1 and TRBJ2-1; the match to TRBD2 covers 11 bases. This CDR3 region has 15 residues. Germline V CDR1 and CDR2: SGHRS, YFSETQ. Losses at the gene ends were 4 bases for V and 5 bases for J; bases not matched to a gene: 5. In nucleotides, the CDR3 is TGCGCCAGCAGCACCAGACTAGCGGGAAACAATGAGCAGTTCTTC. Amino acid sequence: CASSTRLAGNNEQFF.

This clone was seen ten or more times. The V and J genes are TRBV4-3 and TRBJ2-3; tentatively, D is TRBD1 (5 bases). The CDR3 extends over 16 amino acids. The V and J ends lost 2 bases and 0 bases respectively, with 12 bases between them. Germline CDR1 LGHNA, CDR2 YSLEER. This CDR3 is CASSQQGHPSTDTQYF. DNA for the CDR3: TGCGCCAGCAGCCAACAAGGACACCCTAGCACAGATACGCAGTATTTT.

The gene calls are TRBV7-2 and TRBJ2-7; tentative D call: TRBD1 (7 bases). The CDR3 spans 15 residues. The germline V and J ends were trimmed by 2 bases and 6 bases, with 17 bases remaining between them. CDR1 is SGHTA, CDR2 FQGNSA, per germline. The CDR3 reads CASSLRQGGYGEQYF. CDR3 DNA: TGTGCCAGCAGCTTACGTCAGGGGGGTTATGGCGAGCAGTACTTC.

This sequence joins TRBV4-1 and TRBJ2-3, with TRBD1 matching over 7 bases. Germline V lookup: CDR1 MGHRA, CDR2 YSYEKL. This CDR3 region has 17 residues. Trimming at V came to 1 base and at J to 1 base, leaving 8 bases not matched to a gene. The CDR3 spells CASSQGRTGVGTDTQYF. In DNA form, the CDR3 reads TGCGCCAGCAGCCAAGGCAGGACAGGAGTGGGCACAGATACGCAGTATTTT.

This sequence joins TRBV7-8 and TRBJ2-3, with D tentatively TRBD2 (6 bases). Trimming took off 6 bases at V and 6 bases at J, with 22 bases between the two ends. This CDR3 has 16 amino acids. Germline V gene data show CDR1 as SGHVS and CDR2 as FQNEAQ. Here the CDR3 DNA reads TGTGCCAGCAGACGCAGCAGACTGGAGGGTGGGGATACGCAGTATTTT. It translates to CASRRSRLEGGDTQYF.